The subject of this entry is one T cell receptor beta chain. Sequencing was performed with immunoSEQ multiplex PCR; in TCRdb, only in-frame clones are kept and a portion is missing. The sample includes some 150,000 clones, approximately 87% seen only once; the top ten take 4.4%. Trimming removed 7 bases at V and 2 bases at J, with 14 bases between. CDR3 length equals 14 residues. The V gene's germline CDR1 is MNHEY and CDR2 SVGAGI. The sample comes from a study of blood T cell repertoires in COVID-19. Adults between roughly 18 and 90 years of age took part from 24 US areas. Participant-given clinical history determined each cohort assignment. For recovered donors of Cohort 3, there were two negative PCRs, clearance, or symptom resolution.

The source of this sequence is a woman between 45 and 65 years old who had recovered from COVID-19. The V gene is TRBV6-5, the J gene TRBJ1-1, with D possibly TRBD1 on 6 matching bases. The source material was PBMCs or T cells enriched from blood (not recorded which). The CDR3 spells CASNSRGHNTEAFF. The CDR3 bases are TGTGCCAGCAATTCGCGGGGGCATAACACTGAAGCTTTCTTT.